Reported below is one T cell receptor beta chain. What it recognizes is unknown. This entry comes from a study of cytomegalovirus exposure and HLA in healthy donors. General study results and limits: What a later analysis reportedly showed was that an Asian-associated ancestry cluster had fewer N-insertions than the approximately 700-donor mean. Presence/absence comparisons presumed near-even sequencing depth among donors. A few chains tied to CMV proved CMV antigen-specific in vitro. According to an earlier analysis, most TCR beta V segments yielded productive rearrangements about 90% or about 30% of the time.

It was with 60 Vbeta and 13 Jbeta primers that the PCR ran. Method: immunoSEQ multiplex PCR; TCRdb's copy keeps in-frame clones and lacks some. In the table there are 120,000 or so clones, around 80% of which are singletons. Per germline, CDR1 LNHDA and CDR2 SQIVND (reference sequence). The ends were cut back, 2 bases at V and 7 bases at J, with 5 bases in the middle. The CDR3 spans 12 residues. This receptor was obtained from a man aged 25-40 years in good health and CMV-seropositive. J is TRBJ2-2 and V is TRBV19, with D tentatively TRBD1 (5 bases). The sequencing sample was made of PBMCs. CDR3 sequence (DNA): TGTGCCAGTAGTATAAGGGGCGGGGAGCTGTTTTTT. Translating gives CASSIRGGELFF.